Reported below is one TCR beta chain. The source of the sample is a study of early T cells in non-severe SARS-CoV-2 infection. For the study at large: Chains were unpaired, as sequencing was done on bulk RNA from unsorted whole blood.

The length of the CDR3 is 12 residues. V lost 6 bases to trimming and J lost 0 bases, with 5 bases between them. Germline V gives CDR1 SQVTM, CDR2 ANQGSEA. The TCR library protocol attached unique molecular identifiers to the individual cDNA molecules. Each CDR3 protein is one row after TCRdb ran MiXCR on the 5' RACE reads. The sample carries approximately 22,000 distinct CDR3 sequences, just under 4.5% recorded once. This chain links TRBV29-1 with TRBJ2-2; a weak D match, TRBD1 (5 bases). The receptor comes from an adult who was a healthcare worker with PCR-confirmed SARS-CoV-2 infection or an uninfected control (not recorded which). Sequencing was performed on whole blood. The CDR3 sequence: CSVQANTGELFF. The DNA of the CDR3 is TGCAGCGTACAGGCGAACACCGGGGAGCTGTTTTTT.